This TCR beta chain was retrieved from a study of shared clonotypes between healthy human individuals (dated by TCRdb to 2020 to 2022). Regarding the study in general: Three men and two women, aged 18 to 49 years, made up the cohort. For each donor, CD4 naive and CD4 memory were each given three plates, CD8 naive was given two plates, and CD8 memory was given one plate. Blood TCR repertoires of roughly five healthy adults were deeply sequenced to estimate repertoire size and the extent of clonotype sharing between individuals. Libraries were prepared and TCR repertoires were sequenced by different laboratories using diverse techniques, in order to increase sequencing depth and limit assay-specific biases. Per donor, leukapheresis produced somewhere between about 0.94 and 9.5 billion PBMCs. What the study reported, not specific to this receptor: Even with the large sequencing depth, rarefaction of the sorted-subset datasets indicated that sequencing was incomplete. Estimated clonotype richness was generally larger for naive than for memory subsets. Because the study included a small number of donors, the genetic and exposure-history diversity represented was limited. Only blood was sampled, and tissue TCR repertoires likely differ from those in blood. Sharing across a few donors was observed for about 5% of naive CD4, around 3.5% of naive CD8, over 2% of memory CD4, and roughly 0.4% of memory CD8 clonotypes. Pairwise subsampling indicated that sequencing depth was expected to affect the degree of clonotype sharing among donors. Clonotypes shared by all four sorted-subset donors showed higher generation probabilities than non-shared clonotypes.

TCR CDR3 regions were amplified from genomic DNA by multiplex PCR using the deep immunoSEQ assay. For each cell subset, the extracted genomic DNA was distributed evenly across all wells of several immunoSEQ 96-well plates, and each plate served as one replicate. For sorted subsets, about 0.2 ug genomic DNA, equal to about 30,000 T cell genomes, was loaded into each replicate PCR. Purified libraries were measured with a Qubit 3.0 fluorometer, size-checked on a Bioanalyzer 2100, and measured again with the KAPA Library Quantification kit. Each immunoSEQ 96-well plate was sequenced on its own single-read 150-cycle Illumina NextSeq 550 flow cell. The paper's processing steps were these. The immunoSEQ output contained only junctional sequences without quality scores, so filtering could not match that applied to full-length reads. To assign V/J genes and CDR3, sequences were annotated using PyIR, a Python wrapper for IgBLAST v1.9, with IMGT germline references. Any read was removed if the V/J assignment was weak (E-value above 1e-6), the CDR3 was missing, or the read contained stop codons, out-of-frame junctions, or ambiguous translated residues. V3J clonotypes were defined as sequences sharing an identical inferred V gene, J gene, and CDR3 amino acid sequence. Percentage overlap between repertoires was calculated by dividing the number of shared unique clonotypes by the size of the smaller repertoire. Three approaches were used to assess repertoire richness: RTK rarefaction, the Chao1 estimator, and Recon v2.1 estimates of unobserved clonotypes. Generation probabilities for all TCRbeta clonotypes obtained by the gDNA method from a handful of donors were computed using OLGA. In TCRdb, the immuneACCESS table is reduced to in-frame sequences with V and J assigned. These tables do not hold every clone; where another copy was compared, an unresolved V gene accounts for under half, and the others remain unexplained. The DNA was the basis for D and trimming; V, J and clone size are from that table. The sample includes about 820,000 clones, with almost 95% observed a single time. Approximately 25% of the sample goes to the ten largest clones.

As for this clone: Its specific antigen is unknown. Base-call qualities are not available, and no considerably larger clone is one nucleotide away.

The CDR3, cysteine through phenylalanine, is 12 amino acids long. Solely the CDR3 DNA is kept, with 36 bases framed from the first base. V and J are truncated by 2 bases and 7 bases respectively, leaving an intervening sequence of 6 bases. CDR1 and CDR2 are drawn from the germline V gene: LGHNT, FRNRAP. CD8 naive samples were obtained by positive selection for CCR7 among CD45RO-negative cells, yielding a CD45RA+CCR7+ population from which TemRA cells were excluded. The donors were healthy, HIV-negative adults who had no recently reported acute infections or vaccinations. All donors were Caucasian adults living in Nashville, Tennessee, USA. Blood was obtained by leukapheresis, after which PBMCs were separated by Ficoll-Histopaque density gradient centrifugation and cryopreserved in liquid nitrogen vapor phase. Analytical flow cytometry was used to check the purity and quantity of every magnetically sorted T cell population. Each sorted fraction had its genomic DNA isolated and then quantified by UV absorbance on a Nanodrop 2000c.

Sequencing used naive CD8+ T cells sorted from blood. In the paper's terms, the cell subset or site label means: CD45RA+CCR7+. The sequence was collected from a man aged 25 to 40 in good health. The receptor chain draws on TRBV12-5 and TRBJ2-1; the D gene cannot be resolved reliably. This receptor carries the CDR3 CASGLHGNEQFF. The bases read TGTGCTAGTGGTTTGCATGGGAATGAGCAGTTCTTC.